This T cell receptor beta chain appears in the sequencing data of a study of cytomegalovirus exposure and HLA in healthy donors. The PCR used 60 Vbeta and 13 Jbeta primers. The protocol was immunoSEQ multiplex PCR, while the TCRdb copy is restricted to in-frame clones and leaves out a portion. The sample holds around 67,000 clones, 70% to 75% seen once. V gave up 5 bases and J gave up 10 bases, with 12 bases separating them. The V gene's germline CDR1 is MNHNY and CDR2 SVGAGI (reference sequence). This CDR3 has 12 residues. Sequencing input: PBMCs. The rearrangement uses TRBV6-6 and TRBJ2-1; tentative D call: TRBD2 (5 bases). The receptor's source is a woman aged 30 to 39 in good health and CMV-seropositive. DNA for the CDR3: TGTGCCAGCAGTCCAACTAGTCGCGAGCAGTTCTTC. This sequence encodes CASSPTSREQFF.